Following are 9 T cell receptor beta chains from one sample sequenced in a study of CD8 T cells in ankylosing spondylitis (dated by TCRdb to about 2017). Receptor amplification or capture employed 5' RACE. Sequencing used an Illumina HiSeq 2500. In TCRdb, the public reads were trimmed at Q25 with fastp and aligned with MiXCR, with productive beta chains retained. Each CDR3 protein gets just one entry, which takes the most common genes and DNA from the rows behind it. The table for this sample lists over 200,000 distinct CDR3 sequences; more than 9% of them were counted only once. Over 20% of the sample belongs to the ten largest clones. The sequencing input was blood, either unsorted or a sorted T cell fraction (not recorded which). The source of these receptors is a male donor with ankylosing spondylitis or in good health (not recorded which).

This clonotype was seen at least ten times. This chain uses TRBV12-3 or TRBV12-4 with TRBJ1-1; no reliable D call. Trimming took 7 bases from V and 3 from J, leaving 9 bases between them. This CDR3 is 12 amino acids long. This chain's CDR3 is CASNEGYTEAFF. The DNA of the CDR3 is TGTGCCAGCAACGAGGGTTACACTGAAGCTTTCTTT.

This clonotype was observed many times. The J gene is TRBJ2-4, the V gene TRBV9; TRBD2 aligns across 12 bases. Germline CDR1 and CDR2: SGDLS and YYNGEE. V was clipped by 4 bases and J by 2 bases; unmatched bases: 10. The CDR3 covers 18 residues. The CDR3 region has the DNA TGTGCCAGCAGCATGCTAGCGGGGGGGCTGGCGTCCAAAAACATTCAGTACTTC. It is translated as CASSMLAGGLASKNIQYF. The entire variable domain, with the rest obtained from reference TRBV9 and TRBJ2-4, is as follows: DSGVTQTPKHLITATGQRVTLRCSPRSGDLSVYWYQQSLDQGLQFLIQYYNGEERAKGNILERFSAQQFPDLHSELNLSSLELGDSALYFCASSMLAGGLASKNIQYFGAGTRLSVL.

This clonotype was seen many times. The rearrangement links TRBV12-3 or TRBV12-4 to TRBJ1-6; 10 bases map to TRBD1. The CDR3 has 13 residues. Trimming at V came to 3 bases and at J to 14 bases, leaving 4 bases not matched to a gene. CDR3 DNA: TGTGCCAGCAGTTTTAGGGACAGGGGCACCCTCCACTTT. Protein sequence: CASSFRDRGTLHF.

Many counts were recorded for this clonotype. The chain employs TRBV24-1 and TRBJ2-1; tentative D call: TRBD1 (6 bases). CDR1 is KGHDR and CDR2 is SFDVKD in the germline V gene. V was pared by 3 bases and J by 1 base, with 12 bases between. The CDR3 totals 16 residues. CDR3 in DNA: TGTGCCACCAGTGATCAGGGGAGTAGGTCCTACAATGAGCAGTTCTTC. Translating gives CATSDQGSRSYNEQFF.

This clonotype was counted at least ten times. This chain links TRBV5-1 with TRBJ2-7, with TRBD1 identical over 8 bases. Germline trimming cut 0 bases from V and 0 bases from J; bases unmatched to any gene: 5. The CDR3 runs to 16 residues. Germline assignment: CDR1 SGHRS and CDR2 YFSETQ. Here the CDR3 reads CASSLAGQAHSYEQYF. CDR3 nucleotide sequence: TGCGCCAGCAGCTTGGCGGGACAGGCCCACTCCTACGAGCAGTACTTC. The full variable domain, with the rest looked up from reference TRBV5-1 and TRBJ2-7, is KAGVTQTPRYLIKTRGQQVTLSCSPISGHRSVSWYQQTPGQGLQFLFEYFSETQRNKGNFPGRFSGRQFSNSRSEMNVSTLELGDSALYLCASSLAGQAHSYEQYFGPGTRLTVT.

Details on this clonotype: One junction end disagrees with the germline gene, perhaps due to a read error. The rearrangement links TRBV5-1 to TRBJ2-1, with 10 bases that match TRBD2. The CDR3 totals 16 residues. Germline CDR1 reads SGHRS; CDR2 reads YFSETQ. This chain's CDR3 is CASSLLSGGDYNVQFF. Written as DNA, the CDR3 is TGCGCCAGCAGCCTCCTCAGCGGGGGGGACTACAATGTGCAGTTCTTC.

This clonotype was detected a few times. The chain has TRBV7-8 and TRBJ1-4; no reliable D call. The ends were cut back, 4 bases at V and 4 bases at J, with 22 bases in the middle. Germline CDR1 and CDR2: SGHVS and FQNEAQ. The CDR3 totals 18 residues. CDR3 protein: CASSSRFAERGINEKLFF. The CDR3 DNA follows: TGTGCCAGCAGCTCCCGGTTCGCGGAACGAGGAATTAATGAAAAACTGTTTTTT.

This clonotype was counted many times. The rearrangement joins TRBV7-2 to TRBJ2-1; 8 bases map to TRBD2. This CDR3 contains 15 residues. V shed 4 bases, J shed 3 bases, and the junction held 5 bases outside the gene matches. The V gene's germline CDR1 is SGHTA and CDR2 FQGNSA. This chain's CDR3 is CASSSGGALYNEQFF. The DNA of the CDR3 is TGTGCCAGCAGCTCCGGGGGGGCTCTCTACAATGAGCAGTTCTTC.

There are many counts of this clonotype. This chain connects TRBV20-1 to TRBJ2-2; TRBD1 agrees at 7 bases. Trimming removed 0 bases from V and 1 base from J; junction bases left unmatched: 5. This CDR3 has 16 amino acids. Germline lookup yields CDR1 DFQATT and CDR2 SNEGSKA (reference sequence). CDR3 in DNA: TGCAGTGCTAGAGATCGCAGGACAGGGAACACCGGGGAGCTGTTTTTT. It yields the protein CSARDRRTGNTGELFF.